These T cell receptor beta chains were read from a single sample in a study of spatial heterogeneity in lung cancer. TCRdb reprocessed the 5' RACE reads via MiXCR and lists one record per CDR3 protein. The sample contains 25,000 or so distinct CDR3 sequences, around 4.7% of which appear only once. Sequenced here: PBMCs, sampled at surgery. The receptor source for this set is a male donor with early-stage non-small cell lung cancer. Both conserved end residues are part of each CDR3. The D gene is left open where the match is weak. The listing skips clone size in some rows; elsewhere it reads once, few, many or a size class.

NA,many,TRBJ1-1,TRBV28,CASRRALKERIF,TGTGCCAGCCGACGGGCCCTTAAGGAGAGGATCTTT
TRBD1,many,TRBJ1-1,TRBV7-8,CASSRTGGVMNTEAFF,TGTGCCAGCAGTCGAACAGGGGGTGTTATGAACACTGAAGCTTTCTTT
TRBD1,many,TRBJ2-7,TRBV5-1,CASSWDSTYEQYF,TGCGCCAGCAGCTGGGACAGTACCTACGAGCAGTACTTC
TRBD2,many,TRBJ2-7,TRBV6-2/TRBV6-3,CASSSRLAGSSYEQYF,TGTGCCAGCAGTTCCCGACTAGCGGGTAGCTCCTACGAGCAGTACTTC
NA,many,TRBJ1-3,TRBV28,CASSMAGSGNTIYF,TGTGCCAGCAGTATGGCAGGCTCTGGAAACACCATATATTTT
NA,many,TRBJ1-1,TRBV12-3/TRBV12-4,CASSPQEIGLTEAFF,TGTGCCAGCAGTCCACAGGAAATCGGGCTCACTGAAGCTTTCTTT
TRBD1,many,TRBJ1-2,TRBV6-5,CASSRFQGGGYTF,TGTGCCAGCAGCCGATTTCAGGGGGGCGGCTACACCTTC
TRBD1,many,TRBJ2-7,TRBV30,CAWTTVGTGGSQQYF,TGTGCCTGGACAACAGTTGGGACAGGGGGTTCACAGCAGTACTTC
NA,many,TRBJ2-1,TRBV13,CASSPRRVGNEQFF,TGTGCCAGCAGCCCCCGAAGGGTCGGGAATGAGCAGTTCTTC
NA,many,TRBJ2-3,TRBV7-2,CASSNKWGGWGTDTQYF,TGTGCCAGCAGCAATAAGTGGGGGGGCTGGGGCACAGATACGCAGTATTTT
NA,many,TRBJ2-3,TRBV6-6,CASSFHSGGTDTQYF,TGTGCCAGCAGTTTCCACTCGGGGGGCACAGATACGCAGTATTTT
TRBD1,many,TRBJ2-5,TRBV5-4,CASRPGTGGETQYF,TGTGCCAGCAGACCCGGGACAGGTGGGGAGACCCAGTACTTC
TRBD1,many,TRBJ2-3,TRBV5-1,CASSLGLGTALTDTQYF,TGCGCCAGCAGCTTGGGGCTAGGGACAGCCCTCACAGATACGCAGTATTTT
NA,many,TRBJ2-7,TRBV28,CASRPGSNYEQYF,TGTGCCAGCAGGCCTGGGTCCAACTACGAGCAGTACTTC
TRBD1,many,TRBJ1-5,TRBV20-1,CSGSGTASYQPQHF,TGCAGTGGCTCCGGGACAGCCTCCTACCAGCCCCAGCATTTT
TRBD2,many,TRBJ2-7,TRBV7-2,CASSLSVRGTFEQYF,TGTGCCAGCAGCTTATCGGTGCGGGGGACGTTCGAGCAGTACTTC
NA,many,TRBJ1-1,TRBV15,CATSRDGEAFF,TGTGCCACCAGCAGAGATGGTGAAGCTTTCTTT
NA,many,TRBJ2-7,TRBV7-2,CASSLGGSIYEQYF,TGTGCCAGCAGCTTAGGGGGAAGTATCTACGAGCAGTACTTC
NA,many,TRBJ1-3,TRBV2,CASRPARAGNTIYF,TGTGCCAGCAGGCCGGCCCGAGCCGGAAACACCATATATTTT
TRBD1,many,TRBJ2-5,TRBV12-3/TRBV12-4,CASAGGFQETQYF,TGTGCCAGCGCAGGGGGCTTTCAAGAGACCCAGTACTTC
NA,NA,TRBJ2-3,TRBV3-1,CASSRTQYF,TGTGCCAGCAGCCGTACGCAGTATTTT
NA,medium-sized,TRBJ2-7,TRBV11-1,CASSSGTPSYEQYF,TGTGCCAGCAGCTCCGGGACACCGTCCTACGAGCAGTACTTC
NA,many,TRBJ2-1,TRBV27,CASSSAGGGLTQFF,TGTGCCAGCAGCTCCGCAGGGGGAGGTCTTACACAGTTCTTC
TRBD1,many,TRBJ1-5,TRBV18,CASSPGQGHQPQHF,TGTGCCAGCTCACCGGGACAGGGCCATCAGCCCCAGCATTTT
TRBD2,many,TRBJ2-3,TRBV19,CASSTSGREQYF,TGTGCCAGTAGTACCTCAGGGAGGGAGCAGTATTTT
NA,medium-sized,TRBJ2-1,TRBV3-1,CASSQAGTSYNEQFF,TGTGCCAGCAGCCAAGCCGGGACGTCCTACAATGAGCAGTTCTTC
NA,many,TRBJ1-6,TRBV5-1,CASSSGPDEYNSPLHF,TGCGCCAGCAGCTCGGGTCCGGACGAGTATAATTCACCCCTCCACTTT
TRBD1,many,TRBJ2-1,TRBV7-3,CASSQTGGPYNEQFF,TGTGCCAGCAGTCAAACAGGGGGCCCCTACAATGAGCAGTTCTTC
TRBD1,many,TRBJ2-3,TRBV12-3/TRBV12-4,CASRRDRGADTQYF,TGTGCCAGCAGAAGGGACAGGGGAGCAGATACGCAGTATTTT
TRBD1,many,TRBJ1-2,TRBV28,CASSTPPGQGNYGYTF,TGTGCCAGCAGTACTCCTCCGGGACAGGGAAACTATGGCTACACCTTC
NA,many,TRBJ2-7,TRBV27,CASSFGSVGGFAYEQYF,TGTGCCAGCAGTTTCGGGTCAGTGGGCGGTTTTGCCTACGAGCAGTACTTC
TRBD2,many,TRBJ2-1,TRBV28,CASRGTGGPPPASYNEQFF,TGTGCCAGCAGGGGTACGGGAGGGCCCCCCCCCGCCTCCTACAATGAGCAGTTCTTC
TRBD1,many,TRBJ2-7,TRBV9,CASSVAAGGAVYEQYF,TGTGCCAGCAGCGTAGCGGCAGGGGGTGCCGTTTACGAGCAGTACTTC
NA,many,TRBJ2-5,TRBV7-2,CASSPARAQETQYF,TGTGCCAGCAGCCCAGCGAGGGCCCAAGAGACCCAGTACTTC
TRBD2,few,TRBJ2-6,TRBV5-1,CASSLPASGRSHPVSGANVLTF,TGCGCCAGCAGCCTCCCTGCTAGCGGGAGAAGCCATCCGGTCTCTGGGGCCAACGTCCTGACTTTC
NA,many,TRBJ2-5,TRBV14,CASSQQETQYF,TGTGCCAGCAGCCAACAAGAGACCCAGTACTTC
NA,many,TRBJ1-3,TRBV20-1,CSARKQDSGNTIYF,TGCAGTGCTAGGAAACAGGATTCTGGAAACACCATATATTTT
NA,many,TRBJ2-3,TRBV10-1,CASSVGGVTDTQYF,TGCGCCAGCAGTGTGGGGGGTGTCACAGATACGCAGTATTTT
NA,many,TRBJ1-6,TRBV20-1,CSAPFPSSYNSPLHF,TGCAGTGCTCCTTTCCCGAGCTCCTATAATTCACCCCTCCACTTT
TRBD2,few,TRBJ2-1,TRBV6-5,CASSPYAGTSGSSEQFF,TGTGCCAGCAGTCCCTACGCCGGGACTAGCGGGAGTAGTGAGCAGTTCTTC
NA,many,TRBJ2-1,TRBV3-1,CASSQEGTVVRNEQFF,TGTGCCAGCAGCCAAGAAGGGACGGTGGTAAGGAATGAGCAGTTCTTC
TRBD2,many,TRBJ2-7,TRBV12-3/TRBV12-4,CASSLGQWGGEQYF,TGTGCCAGCAGTTTGGGTCAATGGGGGGGCGAGCAGTACTTC
NA,many,TRBJ1-1,TRBV12-3/TRBV12-4,CASSLSGVGTEAFF,TGTGCCAGCAGTTTATCAGGGGTTGGCACTGAAGCTTTCTTT